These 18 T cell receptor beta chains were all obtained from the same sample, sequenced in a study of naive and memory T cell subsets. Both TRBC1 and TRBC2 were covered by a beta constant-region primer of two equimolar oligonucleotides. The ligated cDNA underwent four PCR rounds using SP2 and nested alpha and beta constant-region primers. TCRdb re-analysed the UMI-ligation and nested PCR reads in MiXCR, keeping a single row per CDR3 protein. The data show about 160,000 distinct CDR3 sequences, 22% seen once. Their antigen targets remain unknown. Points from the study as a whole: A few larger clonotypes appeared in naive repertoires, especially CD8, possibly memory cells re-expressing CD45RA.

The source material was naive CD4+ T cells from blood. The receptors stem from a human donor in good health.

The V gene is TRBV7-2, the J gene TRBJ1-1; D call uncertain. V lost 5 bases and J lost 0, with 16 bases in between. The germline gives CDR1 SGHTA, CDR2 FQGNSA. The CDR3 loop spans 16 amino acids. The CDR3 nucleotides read TGTGCCAGCAGCGAGGCGGGGTCCGGAATGAACACTGAAGCTTTCTTT. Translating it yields CASSEAGSGMNTEAFF.

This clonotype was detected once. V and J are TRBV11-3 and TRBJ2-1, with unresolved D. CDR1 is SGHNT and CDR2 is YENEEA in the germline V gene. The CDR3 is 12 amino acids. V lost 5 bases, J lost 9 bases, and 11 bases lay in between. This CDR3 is CASSASHSEQFF. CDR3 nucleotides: TGTGCCAGCAGCGCCTCGCACAGTGAGCAGTTCTTC.

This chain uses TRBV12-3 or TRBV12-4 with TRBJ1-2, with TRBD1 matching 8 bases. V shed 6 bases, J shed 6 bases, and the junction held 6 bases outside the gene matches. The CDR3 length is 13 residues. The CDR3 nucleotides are TGTGCCAGCAGCCGACAGGGGCTGGATGGCTACACCTTC. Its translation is CASSRQGLDGYTF.

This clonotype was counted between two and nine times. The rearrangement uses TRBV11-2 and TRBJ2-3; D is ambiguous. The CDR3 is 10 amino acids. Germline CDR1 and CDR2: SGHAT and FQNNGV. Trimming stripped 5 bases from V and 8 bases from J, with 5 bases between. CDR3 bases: TGTGCCAGCAGCATTCTTACGCAGTATTTT. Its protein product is CASSILTQYF.

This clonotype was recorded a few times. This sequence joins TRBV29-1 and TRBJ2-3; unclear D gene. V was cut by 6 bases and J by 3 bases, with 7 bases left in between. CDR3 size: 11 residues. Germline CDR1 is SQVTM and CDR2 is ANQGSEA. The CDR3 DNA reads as TGCAGCGTCGCACTTACAGATACGCAGTATTTT. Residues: CSVALTDTQYF.

The CDR3 coding sequence is TGTGCCAGCGGGGGGACTCGTATCCGCGAGCAGTACTTC. Amino acid sequence: CASGGTRIREQYF. The rearrangement links TRBV28 to TRBJ2-7; D perhaps matches TRBD2 (6 bases). Trimming cost V 8 bases and J 6 bases, with 17 bases left between them. The CDR3 contains 13 residues. The germline V gene encodes CDR1 MDHEN and CDR2 SYDVKM.

Here the CDR3 reads CASSGVYQETQYF. In DNA form, the CDR3 reads TGTGCCAGCAGCGGAGTCTACCAAGAGACCCAGTACTTC. V gene TRBV9 combines with J gene TRBJ2-5; D unclear. Between the trimmed V and J ends, which lost 3 bases and 0 bases, there was a span of 6 bases. The CDR3 sequence is 13 residues long. The V gene's germline CDR1 is SGDLS and CDR2 YYNGEE.

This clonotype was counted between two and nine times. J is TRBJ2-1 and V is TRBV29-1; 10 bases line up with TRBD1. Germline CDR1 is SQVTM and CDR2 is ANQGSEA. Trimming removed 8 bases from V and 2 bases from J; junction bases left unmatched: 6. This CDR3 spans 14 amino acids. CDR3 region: CSHGTGDAYNEQFF. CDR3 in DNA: TGCAGCCATGGGACAGGGGATGCCTACAATGAGCAGTTCTTC.

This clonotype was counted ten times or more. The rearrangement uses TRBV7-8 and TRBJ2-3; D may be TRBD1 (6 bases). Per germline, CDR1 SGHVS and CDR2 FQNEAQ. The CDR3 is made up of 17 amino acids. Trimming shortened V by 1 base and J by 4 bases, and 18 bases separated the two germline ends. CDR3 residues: CASSLGALITGPDTQYF. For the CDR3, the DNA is TGTGCCAGCAGCTTAGGGGCCCTAATAACAGGGCCAGATACGCAGTATTTT. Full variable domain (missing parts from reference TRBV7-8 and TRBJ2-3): GAGVSQSPRYKVAKRGQDVALRCDPISGHVSLFWYQQALGQGPEFLTYFQNEAQLDKSGLPSDRFFAERPEGSVSTLKIQRTQQEDSAVYLCASSLGALITGPDTQYFGPGTRLTVL.

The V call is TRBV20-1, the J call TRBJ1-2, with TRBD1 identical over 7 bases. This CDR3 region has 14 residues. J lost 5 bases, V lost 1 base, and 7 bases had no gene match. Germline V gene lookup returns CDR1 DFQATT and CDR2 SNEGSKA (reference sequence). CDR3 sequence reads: CSARAEWTGYGYTF. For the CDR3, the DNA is TGCAGTGCTAGAGCTGAGTGGACAGGTTATGGCTACACCTTC.

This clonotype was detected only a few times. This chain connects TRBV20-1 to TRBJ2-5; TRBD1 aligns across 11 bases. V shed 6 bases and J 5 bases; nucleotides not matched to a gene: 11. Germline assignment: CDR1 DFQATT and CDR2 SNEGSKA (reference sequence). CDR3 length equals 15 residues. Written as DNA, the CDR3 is TGCAGTGCCCTCTGGACAGGGGGCAATGGGGAGACCCAGTACTTC. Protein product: CSALWTGGNGETQYF.

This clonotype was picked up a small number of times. In DNA form, the CDR3 reads TGCGCCAGCAGCCCTACGGACAGGGTTAGGAATGAGCAGTTCTTC. Its translation is CASSPTDRVRNEQFF. The chain couples TRBV4-1 to TRBJ2-1; 8 bases agree with TRBD1. CDR3 length: 15 amino acids. J gave up 7 bases and V 4 bases, and 9 bases lay outside the gene matches. Germline values: CDR1 MGHRA, CDR2 YSYEKL.

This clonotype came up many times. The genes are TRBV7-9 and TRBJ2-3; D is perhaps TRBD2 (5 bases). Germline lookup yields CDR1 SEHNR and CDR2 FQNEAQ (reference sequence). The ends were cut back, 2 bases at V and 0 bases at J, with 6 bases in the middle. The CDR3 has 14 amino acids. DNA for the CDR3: TGTGCCAGCAGCTTACGGGAAAGCACAGATACGCAGTATTTT. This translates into CASSLRESTDTQYF. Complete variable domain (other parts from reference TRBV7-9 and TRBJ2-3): DTGVSQNPRHKITKRGQNVTFRCDPISEHNRLYWYRQTLGQGPEFLTYFQNEAQLEKSRLLSDRFSAERPKGSFSTLEIQRTEQGDSAMYLCASSLRESTDTQYFGPGTRLTVL.

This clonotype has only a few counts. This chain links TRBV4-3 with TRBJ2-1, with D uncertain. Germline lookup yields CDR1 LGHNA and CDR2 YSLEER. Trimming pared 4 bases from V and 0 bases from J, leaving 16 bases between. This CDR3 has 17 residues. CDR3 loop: CASSREATDLSYNEQFF. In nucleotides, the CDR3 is TGCGCCAGCAGCCGCGAGGCGACGGACCTCTCCTACAATGAGCAGTTCTTC.

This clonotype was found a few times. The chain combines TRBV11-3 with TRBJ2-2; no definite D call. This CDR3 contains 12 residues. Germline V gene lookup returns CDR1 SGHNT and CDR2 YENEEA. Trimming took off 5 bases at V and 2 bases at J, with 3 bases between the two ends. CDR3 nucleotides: TGTGCCAGCAGCCACAACACCGGGGAGCTGTTTTTT. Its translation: CASSHNTGELFF.

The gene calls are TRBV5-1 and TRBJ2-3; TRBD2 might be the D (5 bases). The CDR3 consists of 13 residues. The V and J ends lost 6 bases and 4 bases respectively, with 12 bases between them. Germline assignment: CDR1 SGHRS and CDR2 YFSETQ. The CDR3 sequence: CASTRGGPDTQYF. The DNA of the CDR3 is TGCGCCAGCACCAGAGGAGGCCCAGATACGCAGTATTTT.

The CDR3 protein is CASSRTGAKTQYF. CDR3 coding DNA: TGTGCCAGCAGCCGGACAGGGGCAAAGACCCAGTACTTC. This rearrangement joins TRBV6-5 to TRBJ2-5; 9 bases map to TRBD1. The CDR3 extends over 13 amino acids. V lost 6 bases to trimming and J lost 6 bases; unmatched junction nucleotides: 5. Germline loops: CDR1 MNHEY, CDR2 SVGAGI.

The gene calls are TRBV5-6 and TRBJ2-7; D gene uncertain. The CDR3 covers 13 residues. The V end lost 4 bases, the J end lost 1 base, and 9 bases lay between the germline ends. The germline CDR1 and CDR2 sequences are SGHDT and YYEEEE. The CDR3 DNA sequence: TGTGCCAGCAGCCCCCGGCCTTCCTACGAGCAGTACTTC. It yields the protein CASSPRPSYEQYF.